This TCR beta chain was sequenced for a study of OX40 agonist ivuxolimab in advanced cancers. V gave up 1 base and J gave up 3 bases; unmatched junction bases: 6. The CDR3 has 15 residues. CDR1 and CDR2 (germline): SEHNR, FQNEAQ (reference sequence). Sequencing used immunoSEQ multiplex PCR; TCRdb keeps in-frame clones, though not all of them. Among 35,000 to 50,000 clones, 65% to 85% were seen once, and the ten largest hold more than 20%. This specimen was CD4+ or CD8+ T cells sorted from blood, taken in a trial of the OX40 agonist ivuxolimab. V and J are TRBV7-9 and TRBJ2-7, with TRBD1 identical over 7 bases. This TCR derives from an adult with an advanced solid tumor such as melanoma, head and neck, liver or kidney cancer. The CDR3 region has the DNA TGTGCCAGCAGCTTAGGGCAAGGGGGCTTCTACGAGCAGTACTTC. Amino acids: CASSLGQGGFYEQYF.